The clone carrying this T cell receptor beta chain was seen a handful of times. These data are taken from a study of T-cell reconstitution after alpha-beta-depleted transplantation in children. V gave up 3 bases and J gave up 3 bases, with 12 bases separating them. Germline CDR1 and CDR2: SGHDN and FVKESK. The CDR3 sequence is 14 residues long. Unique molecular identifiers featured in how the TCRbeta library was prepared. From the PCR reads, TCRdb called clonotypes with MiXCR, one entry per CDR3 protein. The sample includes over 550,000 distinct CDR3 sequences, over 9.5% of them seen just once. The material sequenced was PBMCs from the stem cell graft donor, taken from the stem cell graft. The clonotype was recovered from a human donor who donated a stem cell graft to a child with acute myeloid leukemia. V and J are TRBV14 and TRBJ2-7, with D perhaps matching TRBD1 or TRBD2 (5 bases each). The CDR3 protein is CASSHPGQNYEQYF. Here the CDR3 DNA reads TGTGCCAGCAGCCACCCGGGGCAGAACTACGAGCAGTACTTC.